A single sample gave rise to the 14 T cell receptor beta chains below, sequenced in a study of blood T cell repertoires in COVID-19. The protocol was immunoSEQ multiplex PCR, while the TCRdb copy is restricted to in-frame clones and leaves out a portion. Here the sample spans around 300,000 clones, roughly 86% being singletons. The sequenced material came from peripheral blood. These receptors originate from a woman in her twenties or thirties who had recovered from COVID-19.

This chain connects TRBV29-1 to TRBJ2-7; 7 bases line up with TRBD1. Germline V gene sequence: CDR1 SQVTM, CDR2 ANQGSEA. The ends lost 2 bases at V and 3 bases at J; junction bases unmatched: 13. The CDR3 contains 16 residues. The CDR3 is CSVEKSGTEDIYEQYF. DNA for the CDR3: TGCAGCGTTGAAAAGTCCGGGACAGAAGATATCTACGAGCAGTACTTC.

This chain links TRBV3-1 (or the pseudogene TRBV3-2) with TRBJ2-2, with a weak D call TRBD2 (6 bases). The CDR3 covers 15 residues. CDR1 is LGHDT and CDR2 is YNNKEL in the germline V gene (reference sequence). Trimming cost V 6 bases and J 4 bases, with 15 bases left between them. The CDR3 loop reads CASRLGAGFTGELFF. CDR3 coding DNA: TGTGCCAGCAGATTGGGAGCGGGTTTCACCGGGGAGCTGTTTTTT.

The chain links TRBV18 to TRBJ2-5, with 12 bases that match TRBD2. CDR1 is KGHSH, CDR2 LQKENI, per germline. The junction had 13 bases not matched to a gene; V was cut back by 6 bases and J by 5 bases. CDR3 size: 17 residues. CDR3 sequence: CASSPMTLAGGSETQYF. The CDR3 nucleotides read TGTGCCAGCTCGCCGATGACCCTAGCGGGGGGGTCCGAGACCCAGTACTTC.

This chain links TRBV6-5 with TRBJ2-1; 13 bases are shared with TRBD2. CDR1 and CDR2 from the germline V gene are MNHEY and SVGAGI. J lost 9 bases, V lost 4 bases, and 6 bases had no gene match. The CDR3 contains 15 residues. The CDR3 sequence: CASSSLAGGRVEQFF. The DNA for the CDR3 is TGTGCCAGCAGTTCACTAGCGGGGGGGCGCGTTGAGCAGTTCTTC.

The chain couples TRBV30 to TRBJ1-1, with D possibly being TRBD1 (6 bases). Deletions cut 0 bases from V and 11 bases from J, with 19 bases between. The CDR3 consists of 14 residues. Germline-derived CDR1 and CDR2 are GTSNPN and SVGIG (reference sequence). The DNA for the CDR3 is TGTGCCTGGAGTGTACTGCGGGGGCGCGCTAATGCTTTCTTT. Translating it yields CAWSVLRGRANAFF.

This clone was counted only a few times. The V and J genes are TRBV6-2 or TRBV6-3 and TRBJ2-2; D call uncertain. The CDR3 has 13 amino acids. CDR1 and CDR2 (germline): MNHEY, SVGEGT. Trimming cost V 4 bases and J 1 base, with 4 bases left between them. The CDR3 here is CASSSQNTGELFF. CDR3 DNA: TGTGCCAGCAGTTCCCAGAACACCGGGGAGCTGTTTTTT.

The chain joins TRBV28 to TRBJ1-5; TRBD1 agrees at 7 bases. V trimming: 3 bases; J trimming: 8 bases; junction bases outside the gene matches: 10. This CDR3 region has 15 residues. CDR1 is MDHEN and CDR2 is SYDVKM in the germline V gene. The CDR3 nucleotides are TGTGCCAGCAGTTTTGGAGGGGGCGGCGGGAAGCCCCAGCATTTT. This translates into CASSFGGGGGKPQHF.

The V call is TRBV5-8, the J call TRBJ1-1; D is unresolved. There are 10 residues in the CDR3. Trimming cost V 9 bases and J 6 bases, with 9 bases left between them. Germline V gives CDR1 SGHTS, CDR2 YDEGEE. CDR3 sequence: CATGSAEAFF. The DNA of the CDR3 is TGTGCCACCGGTTCCGCTGAAGCTTTCTTT.

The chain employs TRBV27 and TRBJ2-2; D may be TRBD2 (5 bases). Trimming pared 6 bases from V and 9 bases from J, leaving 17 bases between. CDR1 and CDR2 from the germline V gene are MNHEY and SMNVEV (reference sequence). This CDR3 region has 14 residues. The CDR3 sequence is CASSRGGNERELFF. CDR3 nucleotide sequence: TGTGCCAGCAGCCGCGGAGGCAACGAGAGGGAGCTGTTTTTT.

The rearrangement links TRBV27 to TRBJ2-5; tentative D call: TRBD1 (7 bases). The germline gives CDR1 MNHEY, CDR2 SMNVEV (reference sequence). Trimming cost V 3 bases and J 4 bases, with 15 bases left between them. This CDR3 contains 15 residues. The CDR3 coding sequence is TGTGCCAGCAGTTTCGGAGGGGGCAGGGGAGAGACCCAGTACTTC. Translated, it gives CASSFGGGRGETQYF.

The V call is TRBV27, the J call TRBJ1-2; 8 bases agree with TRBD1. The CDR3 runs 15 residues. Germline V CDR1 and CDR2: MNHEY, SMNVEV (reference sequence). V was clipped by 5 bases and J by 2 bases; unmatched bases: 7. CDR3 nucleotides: TGTGCCAGCAGTCCGGACAGGGCAATCAACTATGGCTACACCTTC. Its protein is CASSPDRAINYGYTF.

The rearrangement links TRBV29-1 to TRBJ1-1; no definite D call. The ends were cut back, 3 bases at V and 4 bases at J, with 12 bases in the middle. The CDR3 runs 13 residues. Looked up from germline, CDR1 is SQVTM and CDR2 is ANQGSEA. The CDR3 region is CSVDAAEVTEAFF. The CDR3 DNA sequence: TGCAGCGTTGACGCGGCCGAGGTCACTGAAGCTTTCTTT.

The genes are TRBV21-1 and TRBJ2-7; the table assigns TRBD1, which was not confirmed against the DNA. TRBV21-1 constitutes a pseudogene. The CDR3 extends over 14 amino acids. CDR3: CASTSGTGAYEQYF. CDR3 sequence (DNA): TGTGCCAGCACCTCCGGGACAGGGGCCTACGAGCAGTACTTC.

The DNA for the CDR3 is TGTGCCAGCAGCCATCCAAGCTACAATCAGCCCCAGCATTTT. Its protein is CASSHPSYNQPQHF. The chain recombines TRBV14 with TRBJ1-5, with D unclear. Germline V lookup: CDR1 SGHDN, CDR2 FVKESK. The V gene lost 3 bases and the J gene lost 3 bases, with 9 bases spanning the gap. The CDR3 sequence is 14 residues long.